This T cell receptor (beta chain) was identified during a study of cytomegalovirus exposure and HLA in healthy donors. PCR used 60 Vbeta primers and 13 Jbeta primers. The method was immunoSEQ multiplex PCR; TCRdb's version includes in-frame clones alone and lacks a portion of them. Here the sample spans about 180,000 clones, around 82% being singletons. Regarding the study as a whole: Sequencing depth across donors, presence/absence analyses assumed, was roughly uniform. In vitro confirmation showed a few CMV-associated chains to be CMV antigen specific. In a later analysis, a genetic analysis reported fewer productive-TCR N-insertions in an Asian-associated ancestry cluster than the cohort average. A later analysis linked more than 15,000 TCR beta sequences to HLA alleles at 0.05 false discovery rate.

A note on this clone: Its antigen is unknown.

Germline CDR1 LNHDA, CDR2 SQIVND (reference sequence). V lost 10 bases to trimming and J lost 7 bases; unmatched junction nucleotides: 11. This CDR3 contains 14 residues. This rearrangement joins TRBV19 to TRBJ2-7; 12 bases are a match to TRBD1. The receptor's source is a man in his sixties in good health and CMV-seronegative. The sample comprised PBMCs. The CDR3 reads CATRPGQGAREQYF. The CDR3 DNA sequence: TGTGCCACCCGACCGGGACAGGGGGCGCGAGAGCAGTACTTC.